The clone carrying this TCR beta chain was detected ten times or more. This entry belongs to a study of regulatory T cells in long-lasting Graves disease. With iRepertoire HTBI primers and Arm-PCR of CDR3 regions, TCR beta libraries were built. Under the authors' procedure: Sample data revealed roughly 62 TRBV and 12 to 15 TRBJ segments. Each CDR3 protein gets one entry after TCRdb re-called the multiplex PCR reads with MiXCR. None of the V and J calls come from the authors' own analysis; TCRdb made them. This sample carries 540,000 or so distinct CDR3 sequences, 13% of them seen once, and the ten largest clones take over 7.5%. Indicated time point: newly diagnosed GD, antithyroid drugs for less than 3 months. The TCR library used RNA extracted from PBMCs. This CDR3 region has 13 residues. V lost 1 base, J lost 3 bases, and 6 bases lay in between. Germline V gene lookup returns CDR1 KGHSH and CDR2 LQKENI.

This same sample was also part of a study on T cells in Graves' hyperthyroidism and ophthalmopathy.

The receptor was derived from a man aged 25-40 years with Graves disease. The sequenced sample was peripheral blood mononuclear cells (PBMCs), obtained at new diagnosis, from a patient treated with antithyroid drugs. The chain is built from TRBV18 and TRBJ2-5, with a weak D call TRBD1 (5 bases). CDR3 nucleotides: TGTGCCAGCTCACCACGACAGAAAGAGACCCAGTACTTC. Translation: CASSPRQKETQYF. The variable domain in full, completed from reference TRBV18 and TRBJ2-5, reads NAGVMQNPRHLVRRRGQEARLRCSPMKGHSHVYWYRQLPEEGLKFMVYLQKENIIDESGMPKERFSAEFPKEGPSILRIQQVVRGDSAAYFCASSPRQKETQYFGPGTRLLVL.